This T cell receptor (beta chain) was captured by sequencing in a study of spatial heterogeneity in lung cancer. Study details: Where they were available, follow-up PBMC samples were sequenced, at a median of about 25 months after resection. The mean occurrence of each unique TCR and UMI combination in raw reads exceeded ten.

Each CDR3 protein gets one entry after TCRdb re-called the 5' RACE reads with MiXCR. The data hold approximately 100,000 distinct CDR3 sequences, with roughly a fifth observed a single time. As for this clonotype: Its antigen is as yet unknown.

Germline V lookup: CDR1 SGHTA, CDR2 FQGTGA. V shed 1 base and J shed 1 base, with 10 bases lying between them. The CDR3 length is 16 residues. Overall study findings and caveats: Among blood samples, ubiquitous expanded tumor TCRs appeared more at resection than at follow-up.

Sample time point: blood at routine non-recurrence follow-up after resection. V usage is TRBV7-3 and J usage is TRBJ2-2; either TRBD1 or TRBD2 may fit D (5 bases each). The sequenced sample was PBMCs, obtained at follow-up. This TCR was recovered from a male donor with early-stage non-small cell lung cancer. For the CDR3, the DNA is TGTGCCAGCAGCTTAAGAGGGGCCGGGAACACCGGGGAGCTGTTTTTT. Translating gives CASSLRGAGNTGELFF.